What follows are 28 T cell receptor beta chains derived from one specimen sequenced in a study of T cells in Graves' hyperthyroidism and ophthalmopathy. Amplified TCR beta CDR3 regions derived from RNA transcripts. TCR CDR3 regions were first amplified by RT-PCR with HTBI primers. From the multiplex PCR reads, TCRdb called clonotypes with MiXCR, one entry per CDR3 protein. The sample yields about 400,000 distinct CDR3 sequences, roughly 15% seen once. Sample: blood. Receptor source: a woman under 40 with Graves' ophthalmopathy.

This clonotype was seen a few times. This chain uses TRBV14 with TRBJ2-3; 9 bases fit TRBD2. The junction had 7 bases not matched to a gene; V was cut back by 1 base and J by 5 bases. CDR1 SGHDN and CDR2 FVKESK come from the germline V gene. CDR3 length: 16 amino acids. CDR3 nucleotide sequence: TGTGCCAGCAGCCAAGTCTCGAGCGGGGGGATAGATACGCAGTATTTT. Residues: CASSQVSSGGIDTQYF.

To note about this clonotype: Given a much more abundant clone one base away, this may be a read error. The gene calls are TRBV7-6 and TRBJ2-1; tentative D call: TRBD1 (6 bases). Deletions cut 8 bases from V and 10 bases from J, with 21 bases between. CDR1 SGHVS and CDR2 FNYEAQ come from the germline V gene. The CDR3 extends over 14 amino acids. CDR3 DNA: TGTGCCAGCGGTAGAGGGGGAATCTCCTACGAGCAGTTCTTC. Amino acids: CASGRGGISYEQFF.

This clonotype occurred many times. This chain connects TRBV3-1 to TRBJ1-1; D unresolved. The CDR3 is made up of 13 amino acids. Per germline, CDR1 LGHDT and CDR2 YNNKEL (reference sequence). V lost 3 bases to trimming and J lost 8 bases, with 13 bases between them. The CDR3 sequence: CASSHKYIKEAFF. Written as DNA, the CDR3 is TGTGCCAGCAGCCATAAGTACATAAAAGAAGCTTTCTTT.

The sample holds many counts of this clonotype. The chain links TRBV6-6 to TRBJ2-3; D is undetermined. The germline V gene has CDR1 MNHNY and CDR2 SVGAGI (reference sequence). V was cut by 2 bases and J by 0 bases, with 9 bases left in between. This CDR3 is 15 amino acids long. CDR3 sequence reads: CASSYPPDSTDTQYF. The CDR3 DNA reads as TGTGCCAGCAGTTACCCCCCGGACAGCACAGATACGCAGTATTTT.

This clonotype occurred many times. The chain combines TRBV2 with TRBJ2-7; 7 nucleotides line up with TRBD1. J lost 0 bases, V lost 5 bases, and 4 bases had no gene match. CDR3 size: 14 residues. The germline CDR1 and CDR2 sequences are SNHLY and FYNNEI. The CDR3 bases are TGTGCCAGCAGTCGGGACAGCACCTCCTACGAGCAGTACTTC. As protein: CASSRDSTSYEQYF.

This clonotype was seen at least ten times. One junction end disagrees with the germline gene, perhaps due to a read error. This chain connects TRBV11-2 to TRBJ2-2; 7 bases are shared with TRBD2. The V gene's germline CDR1 is SGHAT and CDR2 FQNNGV. The CDR3 is 17 amino acids. The CDR3 loop is CASSLEAGGGNFGELFF. The CDR3 nucleotides read TGTGCCAGCAGCCTAGAGGCTGGCGGGGGTAATTTCGGGGAGCTGTTTTTT.

This clonotype occurred many times. The rearrangement joins TRBV25-1 to TRBJ2-2; perhaps TRBD1 as D (5 bases). The CDR3 has 17 residues. Trimming removed 3 bases at V and 5 bases at J, with 19 bases between. Germline values: CDR1 MGHDK, CDR2 SYGVNS. The CDR3 loop reads CASSEDRTTVGTGELFF. CDR3 nucleotide sequence: TGTGCCAGCAGTGAGGACCGGACAACCGTTGGAACCGGGGAGCTGTTTTTT.

As concerns this clonotype: A single base separates this from a much larger clone, so it may be a read error. This chain links TRBV12-3 or TRBV12-4 with TRBJ1-3; 8 bases fit TRBD1. V shed 5 bases and J 5 bases; nucleotides not matched to a gene: 8. The CDR3 has 15 residues. The CDR3 DNA follows: TGTGCCAGCAGTACAAACCAGGGGGCGCGAAACACCATATATTTT. Translation: CASSTNQGARNTIYF.

This clonotype was picked up many times. The chain combines TRBV6-1 with TRBJ2-3, with TRBD2 as a possible D gene (7 bases). Germline CDR1 is MNHNS and CDR2 is SASEGT. The CDR3 spans 14 residues. V was shortened by 4 bases and J by 4 bases, with 12 bases between the two germline ends. This CDR3 is CASSGGGRADTQYF. CDR3 sequence (DNA): TGTGCCAGCAGTGGGGGGGGCCGCGCAGATACGCAGTATTTT.

This clonotype was detected ten times or more. The chain joins TRBV2 to TRBJ2-1; unclear D gene. The ends were cut back, 8 bases at V and 5 bases at J, with 7 bases in the middle. The CDR3 has 11 amino acids. CDR1 and CDR2 from the germline V gene are SNHLY and FYNNEI. The CDR3 nucleotides read TGTGCCAGCCGGCAGCACAATGAGCAGTTCTTC. Amino acids: CASRQHNEQFF.

This clonotype appeared many times. The genes are TRBV4-2 and TRBJ2-3; TRBD2 agrees at 15 bases. CDR3 size: 20 residues. With V trimmed by 2 bases and J by 1 base, 10 bases remained unmatched. Germline V gene sequence: CDR1 LGHNA, CDR2 YNFKEQ. This CDR3 reads CASSQRPGTSGGKGTDTQYF. Here the CDR3 DNA reads TGTGCCAGCAGCCAAAGACCCGGGACTAGCGGGGGGAAGGGCACAGATACGCAGTATTTT.

This clonotype was seen many times. The chain recombines TRBV20-1 with TRBJ2-2; D perhaps matches TRBD2 (6 bases). The ends were cut back, 0 bases at V and 1 base at J, with 15 bases in the middle. Germline V gives CDR1 DFQATT, CDR2 SNEGSKA (reference sequence). This CDR3 spans 17 amino acids. The CDR3 reads CSARDQDSGLNTGELFF. In nucleotides, the CDR3 is TGCAGTGCTAGAGATCAAGATAGCGGATTGAACACCGGGGAGCTGTTTTTT.

This clonotype was picked up many times. This chain joins TRBV5-6 and TRBJ2-1; 11 nucleotides line up with TRBD2. The germline CDR1 and CDR2 sequences are SGHDT and YYEEEE. V dropped 3 bases and J dropped 5; count of bases not matched to a gene: 13. This CDR3 is 18 amino acids long. The CDR3 reads CASSSTLALAGGNNEQFF. The CDR3 coding sequence is TGTGCCAGCAGCTCGACCCTAGCGCTAGCGGGGGGTAACAATGAGCAGTTCTTC.

This chain uses TRBV7-3 with TRBJ2-1; possibly TRBD1 for D (6 bases). Germline loops: CDR1 SGHTA, CDR2 FQGTGA. The CDR3 contains 15 residues. V was shortened by 5 bases and J by 6 bases, with 17 bases between the two germline ends. CDR3 protein: CASSPYRVPSNEQFF. For the CDR3, the DNA is TGTGCCAGCAGCCCATACAGGGTACCCTCCAATGAGCAGTTCTTC.

Only a few counts were recorded for this clonotype. The chain links TRBV9 to TRBJ2-3, with 11 nucleotides matching TRBD2. This CDR3 has 18 residues. Germline V lookup: CDR1 SGDLS, CDR2 YYNGEE. The junction had 8 bases not matched to a gene; V was cut back by 2 bases and J by 0 bases. CDR3 protein: CASSVRTSGHTSTDTQYF. The CDR3 DNA reads as TGTGCCAGCAGCGTGCGGACTAGCGGGCATACTAGCACAGATACGCAGTATTTT.

This clonotype came up many times. V is TRBV2 and J is TRBJ2-7; D gene unclear. V was cut by 2 bases and J by 0 bases, with 8 bases left in between. The CDR3 length is 14 residues. The germline V gene has CDR1 SNHLY and CDR2 FYNNEI. CDR3 bases: TGTGCCAGCAGTGAAAACATCATCTCCTACGAGCAGTACTTC. The encoded protein is CASSENIISYEQYF. Drawing the rest from reference TRBV2 and TRBJ2-7, the complete variable domain is EPEVTQTPSHQVTQMGQEVILRCVPISNHLYFYWYRQILGQKVEFLVSFYNNEISEKSEIFDDQFSVERPDGSNFTLKIRSTKLEDSAMYFCASSENIISYEQYFGPGTRLTVT.

This clonotype was counted at least ten times. This chain joins TRBV27 and TRBJ1-5; 9 bases align to TRBD1. The CDR3 has 14 residues. CDR1 and CDR2 (germline): MNHEY, SMNVEV (reference sequence). The junction had 8 bases not matched to a gene; V was cut back by 5 bases and J by 9 bases. CDR3 sequence (DNA): TGTGCCAGCAGTCCGGGACAGGGTTTTGGGCCCCAGCATTTT. It is translated as CASSPGQGFGPQHF.

DNA of the CDR3: TGCAGTGCTAGAGCCGGGACTAGCGGGGGGGGGGAAGATACGCAGTATTTT. Translation gives CSARAGTSGGGEDTQYF. The rearrangement uses TRBV20-1 and TRBJ2-3, with 16 bases identical to TRBD2. Germline V gene data show CDR1 as DFQATT and CDR2 as SNEGSKA (reference sequence). The V segment lost 1 base and the J segment 5 bases; nucleotides outside the gene matches: 6. The CDR3 totals 17 residues.

This clonotype was observed many times. The V and J genes are TRBV20-1 and TRBJ1-1; a weak D match, TRBD1 (5 bases). Trimming pared 3 bases from V and 4 bases from J, leaving 18 bases between. The CDR3 sequence is 15 residues long. Germline CDR1 is DFQATT and CDR2 is SNEGSKA (reference sequence). The DNA for the CDR3 is TGCAGTGCTAGTTTCCAGGGAGGAGGTAGCACTGAAGCTTTCTTT. It translates to CSASFQGGGSTEAFF.

This clonotype was detected ten times or more. The chain couples TRBV10-1 to TRBJ2-3, with unresolved D. CDR1 and CDR2 (germline): WNHNN, SYGVQD (reference sequence). This CDR3 comprises 14 residues. The V gene lost 3 bases and the J gene lost 0 bases, with 7 bases spanning the gap. CDR3 in amino acids: CASSESRSTDTQYF. The CDR3, as DNA: TGCGCCAGCAGTGAATCCAGGAGCACAGATACGCAGTATTTT.

This clonotype was counted ten times or more. V and J are TRBV7-9 and TRBJ2-7; TRBD2 matches 7 bases. From germline, CDR1 is SEHNR and CDR2 FQNEAQ (reference sequence). The CDR3 has 13 amino acids. V lost 5 bases to trimming and J lost 7 bases; unmatched junction nucleotides: 8. In DNA, the CDR3 is TGTGCCAGCAGCAACGGGGGGTCGCGAGAGCAGTACTTC. It yields the protein CASSNGGSREQYF.

V gene TRBV6-1 combines with J gene TRBJ1-1, with D unresolved. The V end was cut by 5 bases, the J end by 0 bases, with 19 bases between. Germline V gene data show CDR1 as MNHNS and CDR2 as SASEGT. This CDR3 contains 17 residues. CDR3 nucleotides: TGTGCCAGCAGTATCCCTCTCGGGATAGAAATGAACACTGAAGCTTTCTTT. It specifies CASSIPLGIEMNTEAFF.

This clonotype was recorded many times. The gene calls are TRBV5-1 and TRBJ2-1, with 8 bases identical to TRBD1. CDR3 length: 14 amino acids. The germline V gene has CDR1 SGHRS and CDR2 YFSETQ. The trim removed 4 bases at V and 7 bases at J, leaving 7 bases unmatched. This chain's CDR3 is CASSPDRGTNEQFF. CDR3 bases: TGCGCCAGCAGCCCCGACAGGGGAACGAATGAGCAGTTCTTC.

This clonotype has a count of ten or more. V is TRBV6-2 or TRBV6-3 and J is TRBJ1-2; a weak D match, TRBD1 (6 bases). The CDR3 runs 13 residues. Trimming took 8 bases from V and 8 from J, leaving 18 bases between them. In germline, CDR1 is MNHEY, CDR2 SVGEGT. This chain's CDR3 is CASETHPGDGYTF. In nucleotides, the CDR3 is TGTGCCAGCGAAACGCATCCAGGGGACGGCTACACCTTC.

Many counts were recorded for this clonotype. V and J are TRBV2 and TRBJ1-3, with D hard to call. Germline V gene data show CDR1 as SNHLY and CDR2 as FYNNEI. The CDR3 spans 11 residues. V lost 8 bases to trimming and J lost 6 bases, with 8 bases between them. The CDR3 region is CASGIQNTIYF. The DNA for the CDR3 is TGTGCCAGCGGGATTCAAAACACCATATATTTT.

This clonotype has ten or more counts. V is TRBV4-1 and J is TRBJ2-1; D possibly corresponds to TRBD1 (6 bases). The CDR3 totals 16 residues. CDR1 is MGHRA and CDR2 is YSYEKL in the germline V gene. Between the trimmed V and J ends, which lost 0 bases and 4 bases, there was a span of 13 bases. The CDR3 protein is CASSQDLGAGYNEQFF. DNA of the CDR3: TGCGCCAGCAGCCAAGATTTGGGGGCCGGATACAATGAGCAGTTCTTC.

The chain employs TRBV5-6 and TRBJ1-2, with D hard to call. Per germline, CDR1 SGHDT and CDR2 YYEEEE. Trimming left V 0 bases short and J 12 bases short, with 12 bases between. The CDR3 runs to 12 residues. The CDR3 bases are TGTGCCAGCAGCTTGGCCGACCTTTACGACACCTTC. It codes for CASSLADLYDTF.

This clonotype was counted many times. CDR3 amino acids: CSARDQWGRGGKYNEQFF. CDR3 in DNA: TGCAGTGCTAGAGATCAGTGGGGGCGGGGGGGGAAATACAATGAGCAGTTCTTC. This chain connects TRBV20-1 to TRBJ2-1; 9 bases align to TRBD2. After removal of 0 bases from V and 4 bases from J, the junction contained 13 bases not matched to a gene. Germline assignment: CDR1 DFQATT and CDR2 SNEGSKA (reference sequence). The length of the CDR3 is 18 residues.